The T cell receptor (beta chain) under discussion was sequenced for a study of blood T cell repertoires in COVID-19 (dated by TCRdb to 2020 to 2021). Notes on the research overall: Collaborator samples came from the United States, Italy and Spain and covered acute and convalescent phases of COVID-19. The prospective study material was composed of cDNA or gDNA derived from T cells, B-cell-depleted T cells, or PBMCs. Subjects who had been exposed to COVID-19, were actively infected with it, or had recovered from it provided the deeply sampled blood TCRbeta repertoires that made up the dataset. The repertoires were released in a freely available public database meant as a resource for research on the immune response to SARS-CoV-2. Samples were obtained from the ongoing ImmuneRACE study (first 160 participants) and from some 1,300 subjects provided by 6 global collaborators. The sample metadata nearly always contained a de-identified subject ID, COVID-19 status, age in years and sex. Where available, HLA class I and class II types were obtained from metadata supplied by the sample provider rather than from assay-based typing. General study outcomes and caveats: The amount of clinical and demographic metadata varied by source and participant and was provided uncurated.

Points on this clone: No antigen is known for it. Base qualities were left out, and no much larger clone turns up one base away.

Enrolling through a virtual design, the prospective study's participants ranged in age from roughly 18 to 95 years and lived across about two dozen United States geographic areas. To assign participants to cohorts, the prospective study relied on clinical history that participants themselves reported in a screening survey and a study questionnaire. ImmuneRACE Cohort 3 recovered participants were defined by two consecutive negative NP/OP PCR tests, healthcare professional clearance, or symptom resolution. In the prospective study, whole blood, serum and a nasopharyngeal or oropharyngeal swab were collected from each participant by mobile phlebotomists. Prospective study participants could optionally give additional blood draws and questionnaires over an approximately 2-month period. Before DNA extraction, prospective study blood samples were shipped either frozen or at room temperature. The immunoSEQ Assay, a bias-controlled multiplex PCR, was used to amplify TCRbeta CDR3 regions from genomic DNA. The paper's processing steps were these. The number of nucleated cells in each sample was estimated by amplification of reference gene primers within the assay. To quantify the absolute abundance of each unique TCRbeta CDR3 rearrangement, sequence reads were collapsed and filtered. For each sample, productive Simpson clonality was calculated as the square root of Simpson's diversity index across productive rearrangements. Not all clones reach the TCRdb copy of this immuneACCESS table, which keeps in-frame sequences only. Checked studies attribute under half of the gap to unresolved V genes and leave the rest unexplained. The V and J calls and clone size were taken over from that table, and D and trimming were inferred from the DNA. The sample data list roughly 380,000 clones, and roughly 86% of these were observed just once. The ten largest clones represent 1% to 1.5% of the sample.

V is shortened by 0 bases, J by 1 base, and the region joining them spans 13 bases. CDR1 and CDR2, looked up from the germline V gene, are SGHTA and FQGNSA. The CDR3 numbers 17 residues from cysteine through phenylalanine. Just CDR3 DNA is preserved here, 51 bases in frame from base 1. The TCR was taken from a man between 25 and 39 years old who had recovered from COVID-19. Material for sequencing was PBMCs or T cells enriched from blood (not recorded which). The chain joins TRBV7-2 to TRBJ1-5; the D gene is perhaps TRBD1, from 6 matching bases. The bases are TGTGCCAGCAGCTTAGCGGAACAGGGCGCAAGCAATCAGCCCCAGCATTTT. Its amino acids are CASSLAEQGASNQPQHF.